The text below deals with one TCR beta chain. Its cognate antigen is unknown. All patients picked for sequencing had shown, by flow cytometry, an expansion of CD8+CD57+ cells. TCR beta VDJ combinations and CDR3 sequences were profiled from genomic DNA. Using its own MiXCR run on the reads, TCRdb lists one record per CDR3 protein. The repertoire holds about 40,000 distinct CDR3 sequences, with roughly 63% as singletons. This specimen belongs to a study of CD8+CD57+ T cells in acquired aplastic anemia. Study details: Isolated CD4+ and CD8+ cells, once sorted, yielded DNA averaging roughly 3.2 ug.

V lost 5 bases to trimming and J lost 2 bases, with 22 bases between them. The CDR3 totals 17 residues. The germline gives CDR1 WNHNN, CDR2 SYGVQD (reference sequence). General study points: In common between the patients and the controls were around 29 CD8+ CDR3 sequences.

This chain joins TRBV10-1 and TRBJ2-7, with a tentative D call TRBD2 (6 bases). The sequence was obtained from a human donor with aplastic anemia. Sequences were obtained from sorted CD4+, CD8+, or CD8+CD57+ T cells (not recorded which) from PBMCs. This chain's CDR3 is CASSHESGGVIAYEQYF. In nucleotides, the CDR3 is TGCGCCAGCAGTCACGAGTCGGGCGGGGTGATCGCCTACGAGCAGTACTTC.